This T cell receptor (beta chain) was documented in a study of T cells in Graves' hyperthyroidism and ophthalmopathy. Amplification of TCR beta CDR3 regions was performed using RNA transcripts as template. The TCR CDR3 first-round RT-PCR relied on the HTBI primer set. Each CDR3 protein gets one entry after TCRdb re-called the multiplex PCR reads with MiXCR. Of 650,000 to 750,000 distinct CDR3 sequences in the sample, 12% to 15% were seen once. The junction had 13 bases not matched to a gene; V was cut back by 3 bases and J by 6 bases. The germline CDR1 and CDR2 sequences are MGHRA and YSYEKL. The CDR3 loop spans 17 amino acids.

The genes are TRBV4-1 and TRBJ2-3; TRBD2 matches at 9 bases. Material for sequencing was blood. The receptor comes from a woman between 18 and 29 years old with Graves' hyperthyroidism. In DNA, the CDR3 is TGCGCCAGCAGCCAGAGCTCCGGGACTAGCAGAGCTGATACGCAGTATTTT. This gives the protein CASSQSSGTSRADTQYF.